Listed here are 22 T cell receptor beta chains from one sample, sequenced in a study of cytomegalovirus exposure and HLA in healthy donors. Repertoires were generated with immunoSEQ multiplex PCR, while TCRdb's copy carries only in-frame clones and drops some. The sample records over 250,000 clones, around 86% being singletons. Sequenced sample: PBMCs. These receptor sequences come from a young woman in good health and CMV-seronegative.

The J gene is TRBJ2-7, the V gene TRBV28; 16 bases agree with TRBD2. Germline V gene lookup returns CDR1 MDHEN and CDR2 SYDVKM. The CDR3 covers 16 residues. Unmatched junction bases numbered 6, after V lost 6 bases and J lost 4 bases. The CDR3 sequence: CASSTGTSGGGYEQYF. The DNA of the CDR3 is TGTGCCAGCAGCACCGGGACTAGCGGGGGGGGATACGAGCAGTACTTC.

The J gene is TRBJ1-5, the V gene TRBV2; D is perhaps TRBD1 (5 bases). Germline CDR1 SNHLY, CDR2 FYNNEI. CDR3 length: 15 residues. V lost 3 bases and J lost 5, with 14 bases in between. Written as DNA, the CDR3 is TGTGCCAGCAGTGAGATAGGCAGGGTGGATCAGCCCCAGCATTTT. Its translation: CASSEIGRVDQPQHF.

The chain carries TRBV7-9 and TRBJ1-5; D is uncertain. Trimming pared 1 base from V and 3 bases from J, leaving 16 bases between. The CDR3 totals 17 residues. Germline V CDR1 and CDR2: SEHNR, FQNEAQ (reference sequence). The CDR3 DNA is TGTGCCAGCAGCTTAGAATCGTCTTGGCGGGACAATCAGCCCCAGCATTTT. The encoded protein is CASSLESSWRDNQPQHF. Combining the CDR3 with reference TRBV7-9 and TRBJ1-5 gives the whole variable domain DTGVSQNPRHKITKRGQNVTFRCDPISEHNRLYWYRQTLGQGPEFLTYFQNEAQLEKSRLLSDRFSAERPKGSFSTLEIQRTEQGDSAMYLCASSLESSWRDNQPQHFGDGTRLSIL.

This rearrangement joins TRBV5-5 to TRBJ2-7, with 12 nucleotides matching TRBD1. Germline trimming cut 4 bases from V and 4 bases from J; bases unmatched to any gene: 9. The CDR3 sequence is 16 residues long. Germline CDR1 SGHKS, CDR2 YYEKEE (reference sequence). The CDR3 nucleotides are TGTGCCAGCAGCCCCTTTCCGGGACAGGGGGCTTACGAGCAGTACTTC. Its translation is CASSPFPGQGAYEQYF.

The chain joins TRBV4-1 to TRBJ2-4, with 7 bases that match TRBD1. This CDR3 is 12 amino acids long. Germline V CDR1 and CDR2: MGHRA, YSYEKL. The ends lost 3 bases at V and 8 bases at J; junction bases unmatched: 1. The CDR3: CASSHDRDIQYF. CDR3 nucleotides: TGCGCCAGCAGCCACGACAGGGACATTCAGTACTTC.

V gene TRBV4-1 combines with J gene TRBJ2-1; TRBD2 matches at 9 bases. This CDR3 region has 17 residues. Germline CDR1 is MGHRA and CDR2 is YSYEKL. The V segment lost 2 bases and the J segment 0 bases; nucleotides outside the gene matches: 5. CDR3 in amino acids: CASSQNGLASSYNEQFF. CDR3 nucleotide sequence: TGCGCCAGCAGCCAAAATGGACTAGCGAGCTCCTACAATGAGCAGTTCTTC.

The gene calls are TRBV27 and TRBJ2-7; TRBD2 might be the D (5 bases). Germline values: CDR1 MNHEY, CDR2 SMNVEV (reference sequence). The ends were cut back, 2 bases at V and 3 bases at J, with 11 bases in the middle. The CDR3 has 14 residues. The CDR3 coding sequence is TGTGCCAGCAGTTTACGAGGGAATAACTACGAGCAGTACTTC. Translation gives CASSLRGNNYEQYF.

V and J are TRBV6-5 and TRBJ1-4; 7 bases line up with TRBD1. CDR3 length: 12 residues. The V segment lost 8 bases and the J segment 8 bases; nucleotides outside the gene matches: 5. The germline V gene has CDR1 MNHEY and CDR2 SVGAGI. The DNA of the CDR3 is TGTGCCAGCGGATGGACAGGCGAAAAACTGTTTTTT. Its protein product is CASGWTGEKLFF.

The rearrangement uses TRBV10-3 and TRBJ2-5; 11 bases agree with TRBD2. V lost 3 bases, J lost 1 base, and 4 bases stayed unmatched. CDR3 size: 16 residues. Germline V CDR1 and CDR2: ENHRY, SYGVKD. CDR3 in amino acids: CAISETSGGVQETQYF. CDR3 nucleotides: TGTGCCATCAGTGAAACTAGCGGGGGCGTCCAAGAGACCCAGTACTTC.

This clone was detected only a few times. This sequence joins TRBV27 and TRBJ1-5; 9 bases fit TRBD1. CDR3 length: 16 amino acids. Germline V CDR1 and CDR2: MNHEY, SMNVEV (reference sequence). After removal of 5 bases from V and 2 bases from J, the junction contained 7 bases not matched to a gene. The CDR3: CASSPHRTGGNQPQHF. The DNA for the CDR3 is TGTGCCAGCAGTCCGCATCGGACAGGGGGCAATCAGCCCCAGCATTTT.

The genes are TRBV27 and TRBJ1-2; possible D gene TRBD1, 6 bases. Germline CDR1 and CDR2: MNHEY and SMNVEV (reference sequence). The CDR3 runs 13 residues. V was pared by 6 bases and J by 6 bases, with 14 bases between. This CDR3 reads CASSTRGLNGYTF. The CDR3 DNA follows: TGTGCCAGCAGCACCAGGGGTTTGAATGGCTACACCTTC.

The chain recombines TRBV27 with TRBJ2-1; TRBD2 matches at 9 bases. CDR3 length equals 14 residues. Germline CDR1 MNHEY, CDR2 SMNVEV (reference sequence). V shed 7 bases and J 6 bases; nucleotides not matched to a gene: 7. This chain's CDR3 is CASIGSGGRNEQFF. For the CDR3, the DNA is TGTGCCAGCATAGGTAGCGGGGGACGCAATGAGCAGTTCTTC.

The CDR3 here is CASSPTGGAGNEQFF. In DNA form, the CDR3 reads TGTGCCAGCTCACCTACAGGGGGCGCGGGTAATGAGCAGTTCTTC. V and J are TRBV18 and TRBJ2-1, with 9 bases identical to TRBD1. Germline V gives CDR1 KGHSH, CDR2 LQKENI. V was clipped by 3 bases and J by 7 bases; unmatched bases: 7. This CDR3 has 15 amino acids.

This chain links TRBV9 with TRBJ1-2; 9 bases agree with TRBD1. V shed 4 bases and J 1 base; nucleotides not matched to a gene: 2. The length of the CDR3 is 14 residues. Germline V gene lookup returns CDR1 SGDLS and CDR2 YYNGEE. The CDR3 sequence: CASSSTGGNYGYTF. The CDR3 bases are TGTGCCAGCAGCTCGACAGGGGGTAACTATGGCTACACCTTC.

The chain employs TRBV20-1 and TRBJ1-2; D unclear. Looked up from germline, CDR1 is DFQATT and CDR2 is SNEGSKA (reference sequence). V was trimmed by 3 bases and J by 1 base, leaving 3 bases between them. The CDR3 spans 11 residues. This chain's CDR3 is CSASHNYGYTF. The CDR3 nucleotides read TGCAGTGCTAGCCATAACTATGGCTACACCTTC.

The chain recombines TRBV27 with TRBJ1-4; 9 bases fit TRBD1. Germline loops: CDR1 MNHEY, CDR2 SMNVEV (reference sequence). The CDR3 runs 15 residues. The J segment lost 8 bases and the V segment lost 0 bases, leaving 4 bases of the junction unmatched. The CDR3: CASSLSTGGGEKLFF. For the CDR3, the DNA is TGTGCCAGCAGTTTATCGACAGGGGGAGGGGAAAAACTGTTTTTT.

The V and J genes are TRBV7-8 and TRBJ2-1; D perhaps matches TRBD1 (5 bases). V lost 5 bases, J lost 7 bases, and 9 bases lay in between. The germline V gene encodes CDR1 SGHVS and CDR2 FQNEAQ. The CDR3 has 12 amino acids. The CDR3 sequence is CASSLDSNEQFF. The CDR3 DNA follows: TGTGCCAGCAGCCTAGACAGTAATGAGCAGTTCTTC.

In this sample, this clone turned up a few times. The chain is built from TRBV28 and TRBJ1-2, with 9 bases aligning to TRBD1. After removal of 11 bases from V and 7 bases from J, the junction contained 14 bases not matched to a gene. The germline V gene encodes CDR1 MDHEN and CDR2 SYDVKM. This CDR3 contains 14 residues. CDR3 DNA sequence: TGTGCCTCCACACCCCTCGACAGGGGGGCTGGCTACACCTTC. This translates into CASTPLDRGAGYTF.

The rearrangement links TRBV27 to TRBJ2-2; the D gene is possibly TRBD2 (7 bases). V lost 0 bases to trimming and J lost 5 bases, with 19 bases between them. The CDR3 contains 18 residues. Germline assignment: CDR1 MNHEY and CDR2 SMNVEV (reference sequence). CDR3 sequence: CASSLSAFWRGQTGELFF. CDR3 sequence (DNA): TGTGCCAGCAGTTTATCCGCCTTCTGGCGGGGGCAGACCGGGGAGCTGTTTTTT.

On this clone: The identical CDR3 is also encoded by other nucleotide sequences in the sample. The rearrangement joins TRBV27 to TRBJ2-3, with TRBD2 matching 15 bases. Germline assignment: CDR1 MNHEY and CDR2 SMNVEV (reference sequence). The V segment lost 2 bases and the J segment 6 bases; nucleotides outside the gene matches: 0. This CDR3 is 15 amino acids long. The CDR3 sequence is CASSLGTSGRDTQYF. The CDR3 DNA reads TGTGCCAGCAGTTTAGGGACTAGCGGGAGGGATACGCAGTATTTT.

This clone came up once. The chain uses TRBV15 and TRBJ2-7, with D unclear. The CDR3 spans 15 residues. Per the germline V gene, CDR1 is LNHNV and CDR2 is YYDKDF (reference sequence). Trimming stripped 4 bases from V and 2 bases from J, with 15 bases between. The CDR3, as DNA: TGTGCCACCAGCACAGCGCGCGCTAGTACCTACGAGCAGTACTTC. Translation: CATSTARASTYEQYF.

The V call is TRBV4-3, the J call TRBJ2-2, with a weak D call TRBD2 (6 bases). V lost 0 bases and J 4 bases, leaving 6 bases between the germline ends. Germline values: CDR1 LGHNA, CDR2 YSLEER. This CDR3 comprises 14 residues. Here the CDR3 reads CASSQEEGTGELFF. Written as DNA, the CDR3 is TGCGCCAGCAGCCAAGAGGAGGGCACCGGGGAGCTGTTTTTT.